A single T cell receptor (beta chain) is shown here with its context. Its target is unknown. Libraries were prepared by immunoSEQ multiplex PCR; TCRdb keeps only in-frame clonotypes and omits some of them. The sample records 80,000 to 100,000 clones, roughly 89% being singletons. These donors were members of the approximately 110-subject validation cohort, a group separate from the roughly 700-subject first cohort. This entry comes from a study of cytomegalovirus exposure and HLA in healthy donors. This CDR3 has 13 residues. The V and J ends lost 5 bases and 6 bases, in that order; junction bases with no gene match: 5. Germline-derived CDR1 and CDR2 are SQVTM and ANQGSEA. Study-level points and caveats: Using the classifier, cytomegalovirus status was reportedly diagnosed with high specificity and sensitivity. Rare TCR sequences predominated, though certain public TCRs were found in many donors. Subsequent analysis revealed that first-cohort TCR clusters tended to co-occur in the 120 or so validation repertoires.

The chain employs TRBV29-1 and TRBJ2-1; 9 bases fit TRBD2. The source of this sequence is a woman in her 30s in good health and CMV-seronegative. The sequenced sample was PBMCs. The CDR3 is CSVRASGINEQFF. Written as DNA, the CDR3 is TGCAGCGTTCGGGCTAGCGGGATCAATGAGCAGTTCTTC.